This TCR beta chain was sequenced for a study of cytomegalovirus exposure and HLA in healthy donors. PCR used 60 Vbeta primers and 13 Jbeta primers. Generated by immunoSEQ multiplex PCR, the TCRdb table keeps only in-frame clones and is missing some. The data hold under 250,000 clones, with 76% observed a single time. Germline CDR1 reads SNHLY; CDR2 reads FYNNEI. The ends lost 7 bases at V and 2 bases at J; junction bases unmatched: 6. This CDR3 region has 15 residues. This chain joins TRBV2 and TRBJ2-1; 9 bases are a match to TRBD2. This receptor was taken from a man in his late teens or twenties in good health and CMV-seronegative. The sample was PBMCs. The CDR3 loop is CASNPAGGAYNEQFF. CDR3 bases: TGTGCCAGCAACCCAGCGGGAGGAGCCTACAATGAGCAGTTCTTC.